One and the same sample provided the 20 T cell receptor beta chains below, sequenced in a study of glioma-infiltrating T cells after dendritic cell vaccination. Produced via immunoSEQ multiplex PCR; TCRdb's table is partial and in-frame only. The table records 95,000 to 110,000 clones, approximately 80% of them present only once. Material: blood, obtained before dendritic cell vaccination. Source of these receptors: a human donor with glioblastoma.

This clone was counted only a few times. The chain has TRBV10-3 and TRBJ2-2; the match to TRBD2 covers 11 bases. J lost 6 bases, V lost 10 bases, and 7 bases had no gene match. The CDR3 loop spans 14 amino acids. Germline V gene sequence: CDR1 ENHRY, CDR2 SYGVKD. CDR3 region: CATTVGLAAGELFF. Written as DNA, the CDR3 is TGTGCCACAACTGTGGGACTAGCGGCCGGGGAGCTGTTTTTT.

The rearrangement uses TRBV6-6 and TRBJ1-2, with D maybe TRBD1 (5 bases). Trimming took 1 base from V and 3 from J, leaving 12 bases between them. CDR1 is MNHNY, CDR2 SVGAGI, per germline (reference sequence). This CDR3 comprises 15 residues. CDR3 protein: CASSYLAGPHYGYTF. CDR3 coding DNA: TGTGCCAGCAGTTACTTAGCAGGGCCTCACTATGGCTACACCTTC.

This chain connects TRBV7-3 to TRBJ2-2; 11 bases agree with TRBD1. The CDR3 extends over 15 amino acids. With V trimmed by 5 bases and J by 6 bases, 5 bases remained unmatched. Germline CDR1 SGHTA, CDR2 FQGTGA. CDR3 DNA: TGTGCCAGCAGCGCGGGACAGGGGGTTGCCGGGGAGCTGTTTTTT. Translated, it gives CASSAGQGVAGELFF.

This rearrangement joins TRBV19 to TRBJ1-1; the D gene is possibly TRBD1 (5 bases). This CDR3 has 14 residues. Germline CDR1 is LNHDA and CDR2 is SQIVND (reference sequence). V was shortened by 5 bases and J by 4 bases, with 14 bases between the two germline ends. This CDR3 is CASSAAGGVTEAFF. DNA of the CDR3: TGTGCCAGTAGTGCCGCGGGGGGGGTCACTGAAGCTTTCTTT.

This chain connects TRBV5-4 to TRBJ1-1; 7 nucleotides agree with TRBD1. The CDR3 covers 14 residues. The germline V gene has CDR1 SGHNT and CDR2 YYREEE (reference sequence). With V trimmed by 4 bases and J by 1 base, 4 bases remained unmatched. For the CDR3, the DNA is TGTGCCAGCAGCGCCTACAGGGGGAACACTGAAGCTTTCTTT. Its translation is CASSAYRGNTEAFF.

The CDR3 sequence is CASYTSGGPSTDTQYF. As DNA, the CDR3 is TGCGCCAGCTACACTAGCGGGGGGCCTAGCACAGATACGCAGTATTTT. The V and J genes are TRBV5-1 and TRBJ2-3, with TRBD2 identical over 12 bases. Per the germline V gene, CDR1 is SGHRS and CDR2 is YFSETQ. Germline trimming cut 7 bases from V and 0 bases from J; bases unmatched to any gene: 6. This CDR3 is 16 amino acids long.

The rearrangement links TRBV9 to TRBJ2-7; TRBD2 matches 10 bases. Germline V gene sequence: CDR1 SGDLS, CDR2 YYNGEE. The CDR3 contains 16 residues. V gave up 2 bases and J gave up 2 bases; unmatched junction bases: 7. CDR3 sequence reads: CASSVSKSGGAYEQYF. Here the CDR3 DNA reads TGTGCCAGCAGCGTTAGCAAGAGCGGGGGGGCCTACGAGCAGTACTTC.

This chain connects TRBV7-2 to TRBJ1-6; D ambiguous. Germline V CDR1 and CDR2: SGHTA, FQGNSA. V lost 5 bases to trimming and J lost 8 bases, with 10 bases between them. The CDR3 spans 13 residues. This CDR3 is CASSQEVYSPLHF. The DNA of the CDR3 is TGTGCCAGCAGCCAGGAAGTATATTCACCCCTCCACTTT.

The chain recombines TRBV4-3 with TRBJ2-3, with 7 positions matching TRBD2. The CDR3 length is 15 residues. Germline lookup yields CDR1 LGHNA and CDR2 YSLEER. Unmatched junction bases numbered 4, after V lost 0 bases and J lost 4 bases. The DNA for the CDR3 is TGCGCCAGCAGCCAAGAGTTCGCGGGGGCAGATACGCAGTATTTT. Its protein is CASSQEFAGADTQYF.

The chain has TRBV18 and TRBJ1-4, with D maybe TRBD1 (6 bases). V shed 5 bases and J shed 6 bases, with 16 bases lying between them. The CDR3 covers 15 residues. The V gene's germline CDR1 is KGHSH and CDR2 LQKENI. The CDR3 DNA is TGTGCCAGCTCATCGACCAGGGGAGGGGATGAAAAACTGTTTTTT. It is translated as CASSSTRGGDEKLFF. The full variable domain, with the rest looked up from reference TRBV18 and TRBJ1-4, is NAGVMQNPRHLVRRRGQEARLRCSPMKGHSHVYWYRQLPEEGLKFMVYLQKENIIDESGMPKERFSAEFPKEGPSILRIQQVVRGDSAAYFCASSSTRGGDEKLFFGSGTQLSVL.

The genes are TRBV27 and TRBJ1-6; D unresolved. The CDR3 extends over 15 amino acids. The ends were cut back, 1 base at V and 8 bases at J, with 12 bases in the middle. Germline CDR1 reads MNHEY; CDR2 reads SMNVEV (reference sequence). The CDR3: CASSLFARSDSPLHF. CDR3 in DNA: TGTGCCAGCAGTTTATTTGCCCGGTCGGATTCACCCCTCCACTTT.

The chain carries TRBV7-8 and TRBJ2-2, with 8 bases matching TRBD1. The V segment lost 5 bases and the J segment 5 bases; nucleotides outside the gene matches: 10. This CDR3 has 16 amino acids. In germline, CDR1 is SGHVS, CDR2 FQNEAQ. The CDR3: CASSPLGQAITGELFF. Written as DNA, the CDR3 is TGTGCCAGCAGCCCATTGGGACAGGCCATAACCGGGGAGCTGTTTTTT.

This clone occurred once. This chain connects TRBV5-1 to TRBJ2-3, with 9 bases matching TRBD1. The germline CDR1 and CDR2 sequences are SGHRS and YFSETQ. The CDR3 covers 15 residues. Unmatched junction bases numbered 7, after V lost 2 bases and J lost 6 bases. This CDR3 reads CASSFLQGAGDTQYF. The CDR3 DNA is TGCGCCAGCAGCTTCCTACAGGGGGCCGGTGATACGCAGTATTTT. Based on the CDR3 plus reference TRBV5-1 and TRBJ2-3, the full variable domain is KAGVTQTPRYLIKTRGQQVTLSCSPISGHRSVSWYQQTPGQGLQFLFEYFSETQRNKGNFPGRFSGRQFSNSRSEMNVSTLELGDSALYLCASSFLQGAGDTQYFGPGTRLTVL.

The chain recombines TRBV2 with TRBJ1-6; a weak D match, TRBD1 (5 bases). With 4 bases removed from V and 5 bases from J, the gap between germline ends came to 12 bases. CDR1 is SNHLY, CDR2 FYNNEI, per germline. The CDR3 runs 15 residues. Here the CDR3 reads CASSAPRVDNSPLHF. The CDR3 coding sequence is TGTGCCAGCAGTGCCCCCAGGGTGGATAATTCACCCCTCCACTTT.

The V and J genes are TRBV6-6 and TRBJ2-5; the match to TRBD2 covers 7 bases. Germline CDR1 reads MNHNY; CDR2 reads SVGAGI (reference sequence). The CDR3 length is 14 residues. V lost 7 bases, J lost 5 bases, and 10 bases stayed unmatched. This chain's CDR3 is CASTSRRAGETQYF. Written as DNA, the CDR3 is TGTGCCAGCACCTCGAGGCGAGCGGGGGAGACCCAGTACTTC.

This rearrangement joins TRBV10-1 to TRBJ2-5; 7 bases agree with TRBD1. The CDR3 sequence is 13 residues long. V was clipped by 6 bases and J by 3 bases; unmatched bases: 4. Germline V lookup: CDR1 WNHNN, CDR2 SYGVQD (reference sequence). This CDR3 reads CASSRDREETQYF. CDR3 bases: TGCGCCAGCAGCCGGGACAGAGAAGAGACCCAGTACTTC.

The J gene is TRBJ2-1, the V gene TRBV20-1, with D possibly being TRBD2 (6 bases). The CDR3 runs 11 residues. Trimming shortened V by 6 bases and J by 4 bases, and 7 bases separated the two germline ends. CDR1 is DFQATT and CDR2 is SNEGSKA in the germline V gene (reference sequence). CDR3 sequence reads: CSAAGYNEQFF. As DNA, the CDR3 is TGCAGTGCCGCGGGGTACAATGAGCAGTTCTTC.

In nucleotides, the CDR3 is TGTGCCACTCGAATCGGCGGTAACTATGGCTACACCTTC. Protein: CATRIGGNYGYTF. V and J are TRBV6-1 and TRBJ1-2; the D is unclear. The CDR3 runs 13 residues. Per germline, CDR1 MNHNS and CDR2 SASEGT. The germline V and J ends were trimmed by 10 bases and 1 base, with 13 bases remaining between them.

This clone was found once. The chain uses TRBV5-5 and TRBJ2-1; the match to TRBD2 covers 16 bases. V lost 0 bases and J lost 0; bases outside the gene matches: 6. Germline CDR1 and CDR2: SGHKS and YYEKEE (reference sequence). This CDR3 has 20 residues. In nucleotides, the CDR3 is TGTGCCAGCAGCTTGGCCGGGACTAGCGGGGGGGCCAGCTCCTACAATGAGCAGTTCTTC. This codes for CASSLAGTSGGASSYNEQFF.

The genes are TRBV27 and TRBJ2-1; TRBD1 aligns across 7 bases. In germline, CDR1 is MNHEY, CDR2 SMNVEV (reference sequence). This CDR3 region has 19 residues. V shed 4 bases, J shed 0 bases, and the junction held 15 bases outside the gene matches. The CDR3 DNA follows: TGTGCCAGCAGTTCCCCTAGTTTCGGGACAGCGAGCTCCTACAATGAGCAGTTCTTC. The encoded protein is CASSSPSFGTASSYNEQFF.